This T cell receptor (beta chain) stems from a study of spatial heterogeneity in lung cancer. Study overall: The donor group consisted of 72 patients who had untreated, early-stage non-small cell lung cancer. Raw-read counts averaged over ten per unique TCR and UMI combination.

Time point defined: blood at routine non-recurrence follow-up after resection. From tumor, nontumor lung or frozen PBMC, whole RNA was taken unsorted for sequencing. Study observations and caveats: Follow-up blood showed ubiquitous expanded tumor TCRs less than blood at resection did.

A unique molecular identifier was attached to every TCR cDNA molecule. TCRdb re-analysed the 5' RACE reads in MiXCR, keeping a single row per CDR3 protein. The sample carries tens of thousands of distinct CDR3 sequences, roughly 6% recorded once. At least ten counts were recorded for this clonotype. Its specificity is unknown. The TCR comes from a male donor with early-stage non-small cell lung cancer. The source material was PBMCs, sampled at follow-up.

In nucleotides, the CDR3 is TGCGCCAGCTCCCCCGGGACAGGGCTCGGGGATACGCAGTATTTT. It is translated as CASSPGTGLGDTQYF. V usage is TRBV5-1 and J usage is TRBJ2-3; 9 bases align to TRBD1. Losses at the gene ends were 7 bases for V and 6 bases for J; bases not matched to a gene: 12. CDR1 SGHRS and CDR2 YFSETQ come from the germline V gene. The CDR3 has 15 residues. The whole variable domain, filled in from reference TRBV5-1 and TRBJ2-3, reads KAGVTQTPRYLIKTRGQQVTLSCSPISGHRSVSWYQQTPGQGLQFLFEYFSETQRNKGNFPGRFSGRQFSNSRSEMNVSTLELGDSALYLCASSPGTGLGDTQYFGPGTRLTVL.